A single sample is the source of the 32 T cell receptor beta chains below, sequenced in a study of T cell changes during pregnancy in multiple sclerosis. Profiled with immunoSEQ multiplex PCR; TCRdb holds only in-frame clones, not every one. The repertoire holds about 40,000 clones, around 94% seen once, with approximately 1.7% in the top ten. Sequencing was performed on peripheral blood, taken in the third trimester of pregnancy. These receptors all come from a female donor with multiple sclerosis, enrolled in a pregnancy study.

This chain joins TRBV6-5 and TRBJ1-6; D call uncertain. The V gene's germline CDR1 is MNHEY and CDR2 SVGAGI. V dropped 2 bases and J dropped 6 bases, with 14 bases sitting between them. This CDR3 comprises 16 residues. The CDR3 bases are TGTGCCAGCAGTTACGAGGGAAGCCCCTTTAATTCACCCCTCCACTTT. Protein sequence: CASSYEGSPFNSPLHF.

This sequence joins TRBV13 and TRBJ2-5; the D gene is possibly TRBD1 (6 bases). CDR3 size: 16 residues. Germline V gene data show CDR1 as PRHDT and CDR2 as FYEKMQ (reference sequence). Trimming stripped 5 bases from V and 0 bases from J, with 16 bases between. The CDR3 region has the DNA TGTGCCAGCAGCATAAAGACAGGTTTCCACCAAGAGACCCAGTACTTC. This translates into CASSIKTGFHQETQYF.

The chain couples TRBV5-1 to TRBJ2-5; 7 bases line up with TRBD2. There are 15 residues in the CDR3. CDR1 is SGHRS, CDR2 YFSETQ, per germline. After removal of 0 bases from V and 4 bases from J, the junction contained 6 bases not matched to a gene. DNA for the CDR3: TGCGCCAGCAGCTTGGGAACTAGCGTTCTAGAGACCCAGTACTTC. This translates into CASSLGTSVLETQYF.

The chain is built from TRBV6-6 and TRBJ2-1; the match to TRBD2 covers 11 bases. V lost 6 bases to trimming and J lost 4 bases; unmatched junction nucleotides: 8. Germline lookup yields CDR1 MNHNY and CDR2 SVGAGI (reference sequence). There are 16 residues in the CDR3. CDR3 sequence reads: CASSLPLAGVYNEQFF. CDR3 bases: TGTGCCAGCAGCCTACCACTAGCGGGAGTTTACAATGAGCAGTTCTTC.

The CDR3 bases are TGTGCCAGCTCACCATCCGTAGGGGTAGCCGAGCAGTACTTC. Translation gives CASSPSVGVAEQYF. The rearrangement uses TRBV18 and TRBJ2-7, with a tentative D call TRBD1 (5 bases). CDR1 KGHSH and CDR2 LQKENI come from the germline V gene. The CDR3 sequence is 14 residues long. Trimming cost V 2 bases and J 6 bases, with 14 bases left between them.

The chain uses TRBV7-8 and TRBJ2-1, with D hard to call. V was cut by 0 bases and J by 9 bases, with 15 bases left in between. Per germline, CDR1 SGHVS and CDR2 FQNEAQ. The length of the CDR3 is 15 residues. Here the CDR3 reads CASSLAPSPRFEQFF. CDR3 DNA sequence: TGTGCCAGCAGCTTAGCTCCTAGTCCCCGCTTTGAGCAGTTCTTC.

The rearrangement links TRBV27 to TRBJ1-2; TRBD1 aligns across 8 bases. Germline trimming cut 8 bases from V and 3 bases from J; bases unmatched to any gene: 8. Germline-derived CDR1 and CDR2 are MNHEY and SMNVEV (reference sequence). The CDR3 loop spans 14 amino acids. Here the CDR3 reads CASSPGGWDYGYTF. In nucleotides, the CDR3 is TGTGCCAGCTCCCCAGGGGGCTGGGACTATGGCTACACCTTC.

V and J are TRBV5-1 and TRBJ1-1; no reliable D call. The V end was cut by 3 bases, the J end by 4 bases, with 10 bases between. The CDR3 is made up of 13 amino acids. Germline V gene lookup returns CDR1 SGHRS and CDR2 YFSETQ. The CDR3 coding sequence is TGCGCCAGCAGCTCCCAGGTGAGCACTGAAGCTTTCTTT. Translating it yields CASSSQVSTEAFF. Combining the CDR3 with reference TRBV5-1 and TRBJ1-1 gives the whole variable domain KAGVTQTPRYLIKTRGQQVTLSCSPISGHRSVSWYQQTPGQGLQFLFEYFSETQRNKGNFPGRFSGRQFSNSRSEMNVSTLELGDSALYLCASSSQVSTEAFFGQGTRLTVV.

The chain links TRBV15 to TRBJ1-6; D not certain. The CDR3 is 14 residues long. Germline V gene sequence: CDR1 LNHNV, CDR2 YYDKDF (reference sequence). V was cut by 0 bases and J by 9 bases, with 9 bases left in between. The CDR3: CATSRDSDVSPLHF. The CDR3 DNA reads as TGTGCCACCAGCAGAGATAGCGACGTTTCACCCCTCCACTTT.

The rearrangement uses TRBV9 and TRBJ2-7, with 8 nucleotides matching TRBD2. Per germline, CDR1 SGDLS and CDR2 YYNGEE. The CDR3 loop spans 14 amino acids. Unmatched junction bases numbered 2, after V lost 0 bases and J lost 3 bases. CDR3 DNA: TGTGCCAGCAGCGTAGGGCGGGGGGACTACGAGCAGTACTTC. Amino acid sequence: CASSVGRGDYEQYF.

This chain's CDR3 is CASSLGGRAGQPQHF. CDR3 DNA: TGTGCCAGCAGCTTAGGGGGGCGGGCGGGCCAGCCCCAGCATTTT. J is TRBJ1-5 and V is TRBV7-2, with D possibly TRBD1 on 6 matching bases. The V and J ends lost 1 base and 7 bases respectively, with 14 bases between them. The V gene's germline CDR1 is SGHTA and CDR2 FQGNSA. The CDR3 has 15 amino acids.

The V and J genes are TRBV29-1 and TRBJ2-2; TRBD1 matches at 7 bases. The germline CDR1 and CDR2 sequences are SQVTM and ANQGSEA. The trim removed 6 bases at V and 5 bases at J, leaving 15 bases unmatched. This CDR3 is 16 amino acids long. The DNA of the CDR3 is TGCAGCGTCGGCGAGGGGGCAGGGTTTAAAACCGGGGAGCTGTTTTTT. Protein sequence: CSVGEGAGFKTGELFF.

This clone was observed a single time. The rearrangement joins TRBV18 to TRBJ1-1, with TRBD1 identical over 7 bases. This CDR3 is built from 17 residues. The germline CDR1 and CDR2 sequences are KGHSH and LQKENI. V gave up 3 bases and J gave up 4 bases; unmatched junction bases: 14. The CDR3 DNA is TGTGCCAGCTCACCCCGGGCCATCCGACAGGGTGGCACTGAAGCTTTCTTT. It translates to CASSPRAIRQGGTEAFF.

The chain links TRBV7-9 to TRBJ1-2, with 12 bases identical to TRBD1. The germline gives CDR1 SEHNR, CDR2 FQNEAQ (reference sequence). The CDR3 covers 14 residues. After removal of 0 bases from V and 8 bases from J, the junction contained 1 base not matched to a gene. In nucleotides, the CDR3 is TGTGCCAGCAGCTTAGCGGGGACAGGGGGCGGCTACACCTTC. It yields the protein CASSLAGTGGGYTF.

To note about this clone: The junction departs from the called germline gene at one end, perhaps through a read error. The V call is TRBV7-7, the J call TRBJ2-5; TRBD2 might be the D (6 bases). CDR3 length equals 15 residues. The germline V gene encodes CDR1 SSHAT and CDR2 FNYEAQ (reference sequence). In DNA, the CDR3 is TGTGCTAGCAGCACAAACCAGGGACTGCAAGAGACCCAGTACTTC. The encoded protein is CASSTNQGLQETQYF.

This clone was recorded only once. J is TRBJ1-2 and V is TRBV5-5; 9 bases match TRBD1. V shed 5 bases, J shed 8 bases, and the junction held 7 bases outside the gene matches. Germline V gene lookup returns CDR1 SGHKS and CDR2 YYEKEE (reference sequence). The CDR3 is 13 amino acids. For the CDR3, the DNA is TGTGCCAGCAGACAACAGGGGGCGTGGGGCTACACCTTC. It is translated as CASRQQGAWGYTF.

Details on this clone: Germline is not matched at one junction end, which may reflect a read error. Distinct nucleotide sequences in the sample also encode this CDR3. The chain joins TRBV25-1 to TRBJ1-1; no firm D call. The CDR3 sequence is 15 residues long. CDR1 MGHDK and CDR2 SYGVNS come from the germline V gene. CDR3 protein: CASSARLSVNTEAFF. The DNA of the CDR3 is TGTGCCAGCAGTGCGAGACTGTCGGTGAACACCGAAGCTTTCTTT.

This clone was seen just once. The chain is built from TRBV5-1 and TRBJ2-6, with 9 bases fitting TRBD2. The CDR3 consists of 20 residues. The trim removed 0 bases at V and 3 bases at J, leaving 13 bases unmatched. The germline CDR1 and CDR2 sequences are SGHRS and YFSETQ. The CDR3 DNA follows: TGCGCCAGCAGCTTGGCCAGTAATAGCGGGAGTGGCTTTGGGGCCAACGTCCTGACTTTC. As protein: CASSLASNSGSGFGANVLTF.

V gene TRBV7-3 combines with J gene TRBJ2-5; 8 bases are shared with TRBD2. This CDR3 spans 14 amino acids. Per the germline V gene, CDR1 is SGHTA and CDR2 is FQGTGA. V lost 5 bases, J lost 1 base, and 3 bases stayed unmatched. CDR3 residues: CASSISGAQETQYF. Written as DNA, the CDR3 is TGTGCCAGCAGCATTAGCGGGGCCCAAGAGACCCAGTACTTC.

The J gene is TRBJ2-1, the V gene TRBV7-9, with a possible D match to TRBD1 (6 bases). The V gene's germline CDR1 is SEHNR and CDR2 FQNEAQ (reference sequence). The CDR3 length is 17 residues. Trimming stripped 2 bases from V and 7 bases from J, with 21 bases between. CDR3 coding DNA: TGTGCCAGCAGCTTATTGGCTTTTTCAGGGGTGGGAAATGAGCAGTTCTTC. It specifies CASSLLAFSGVGNEQFF.

The chain uses TRBV27 and TRBJ2-1; the match to TRBD2 covers 11 bases. This CDR3 spans 16 amino acids. CDR1 is MNHEY and CDR2 is SMNVEV in the germline V gene (reference sequence). V shed 6 bases and J 4 bases; nucleotides not matched to a gene: 8. CDR3 sequence: CASRGTSGLVYNEQFF. The CDR3 coding sequence is TGTGCCAGCAGGGGGACTAGCGGTCTCGTTTACAATGAGCAGTTCTTC.

The rearrangement links TRBV6-1 to TRBJ1-1; the D is unclear. Germline lookup yields CDR1 MNHNS and CDR2 SASEGT. V was trimmed by 8 bases and J by 0 bases, leaving 10 bases between them. The CDR3 is 13 amino acids. CDR3 in amino acids: CASGLKMNTEAFF. The CDR3 region has the DNA TGTGCCAGCGGACTTAAAATGAACACTGAAGCTTTCTTT.

DNA of the CDR3: TGTGCCAGCAGCCGGGACAGACTCAATCAGCCCCAGCATTTT. It encodes CASSRDRLNQPQHF. The rearrangement joins TRBV6-1 to TRBJ1-5; the match to TRBD1 covers 7 bases. V shed 6 bases and J 3 bases; nucleotides not matched to a gene: 5. This CDR3 comprises 14 residues. The germline CDR1 and CDR2 sequences are MNHNS and SASEGT.

The chain uses TRBV5-1 and TRBJ1-1; D is possibly TRBD1 (6 bases). Trimming pared 4 bases from V and 0 bases from J, leaving 13 bases between. The CDR3 consists of 15 residues. CDR1 is SGHRS, CDR2 YFSETQ, per germline. CDR3 in amino acids: CASSQVGGLNTEAFF. The CDR3 DNA sequence: TGCGCCAGCAGCCAGGTGGGGGGGCTGAACACTGAAGCTTTCTTT. Together with reference TRBV5-1 and TRBJ1-1, the CDR3 gives the full variable domain: KAGVTQTPRYLIKTRGQQVTLSCSPISGHRSVSWYQQTPGQGLQFLFEYFSETQRNKGNFPGRFSGRQFSNSRSEMNVSTLELGDSALYLCASSQVGGLNTEAFFGQGTRLTVV.

The J gene is TRBJ2-1, the V gene TRBV11-2; 9 nucleotides match TRBD2. After removal of 8 bases from V and 5 bases from J, the junction contained 10 bases not matched to a gene. Per the germline V gene, CDR1 is SGHAT and CDR2 is FQNNGV. The CDR3 has 15 residues. The CDR3, as DNA: TGTGCCAGCCCCTACAGCGGGAGGAACAACAATGAGCAGTTCTTC. Its protein product is CASPYSGRNNNEQFF.

The rearrangement links TRBV5-6 to TRBJ2-7; D gene ambiguous. The CDR3 has 12 amino acids. Germline CDR1 and CDR2: SGHDT and YYEEEE. The V end lost 1 base, the J end lost 6 bases, and 8 bases lay between the germline ends. DNA for the CDR3: TGTGCCAGCAGCTTGCGAACAACCGAGCAGTACTTC. This encodes CASSLRTTEQYF.

The chain uses TRBV28 and TRBJ2-7; 10 bases map to TRBD1. From germline, CDR1 is MDHEN and CDR2 SYDVKM. CDR3 size: 15 residues. J gave up 2 bases and V 5 bases, and 6 bases lay outside the gene matches. CDR3 region: CASSPAGTGAYEQYF. CDR3 sequence (DNA): TGTGCCAGCAGTCCCGCCGGGACAGGGGCCTACGAGCAGTACTTC.

The chain has TRBV27 and TRBJ1-1, with D maybe TRBD1 (5 bases). Germline loops: CDR1 MNHEY, CDR2 SMNVEV (reference sequence). The V and J ends lost 6 bases and 5 bases respectively, with 16 bases between them. This CDR3 is 14 amino acids long. In DNA, the CDR3 is TGTGCCAGCAGCCAAGGGGCTCTGGGGACTGAAGCTTTCTTT. Protein product: CASSQGALGTEAFF.

V gene TRBV19 combines with J gene TRBJ2-1; TRBD2 agrees at 14 bases. The germline CDR1 and CDR2 sequences are LNHDA and SQIVND (reference sequence). This CDR3 region has 17 residues. After removal of 7 bases from V and 5 bases from J, the junction contained 10 bases not matched to a gene. CDR3 in DNA: TGTGCCAGTAAGCGACTAGCGGGGGGGTTTGAACACAATGAGCAGTTCTTC. Its translation: CASKRLAGGFEHNEQFF.

This clone has only one observation. The chain links TRBV6-1 to TRBJ2-1; 8 bases align to TRBD2. The CDR3 spans 14 residues. Germline loops: CDR1 MNHNS, CDR2 SASEGT. V was clipped by 3 bases and J by 7 bases; unmatched bases: 5. The CDR3 sequence: CASSDSGALNEQFF. CDR3 DNA: TGTGCCAGCAGTGATAGCGGGGCTCTTAATGAGCAGTTCTTC.

This sequence joins TRBV9 and TRBJ2-3; a weak D match, TRBD2 (6 bases). Trimming took 1 base from V and 1 from J, leaving 16 bases between them. From germline, CDR1 is SGDLS and CDR2 YYNGEE. This CDR3 has 17 amino acids. The CDR3 DNA sequence: TGTGCCAGCAGCGTATCGATTGGCGGGGTTGGCACAGATACGCAGTATTTT. The encoded protein is CASSVSIGGVGTDTQYF.

The chain is built from TRBV28 and TRBJ1-4, with 9 bases fitting TRBD1. J lost 8 bases, V lost 5 bases, and 9 bases had no gene match. The CDR3 sequence is 15 residues long. The germline CDR1 and CDR2 sequences are MDHEN and SYDVKM. The CDR3 spells CASSRPGQGLEKLFF. The CDR3 DNA is TGTGCCAGCAGTAGACCGGGACAGGGCCTCGAAAAACTGTTTTTT.